This TCR beta chain was profiled in a study of shared clonotypes between healthy human individuals. Germline V gives CDR1 SGHRS, CDR2 YFSETQ. CDR3 length: 16 residues. Trimming stripped 4 bases from V and 0 bases from J, with 14 bases between. TCRdb's table, derived via immunoSEQ multiplex PCR, lists solely in-frame clones and lacks some. Of around 1.6 million clones detected, approximately 98% appear once; the ten largest clones hold approximately 0.44%. This clonotype originated in a man aged 30 to 45 in good health. Material for sequencing was naive CD4+ T cells sorted from blood. Subset specified: CD45RA+ positively selected. This chain uses TRBV5-1 with TRBJ2-1; D possibly corresponds to TRBD1 (7 bases). The DNA of the CDR3 is TGCGCCAGCAGCCCGCGGGGACAGTCCTCCTACAATGAGCAGTTCTTC. The encoded protein is CASSPRGQSSYNEQFF.